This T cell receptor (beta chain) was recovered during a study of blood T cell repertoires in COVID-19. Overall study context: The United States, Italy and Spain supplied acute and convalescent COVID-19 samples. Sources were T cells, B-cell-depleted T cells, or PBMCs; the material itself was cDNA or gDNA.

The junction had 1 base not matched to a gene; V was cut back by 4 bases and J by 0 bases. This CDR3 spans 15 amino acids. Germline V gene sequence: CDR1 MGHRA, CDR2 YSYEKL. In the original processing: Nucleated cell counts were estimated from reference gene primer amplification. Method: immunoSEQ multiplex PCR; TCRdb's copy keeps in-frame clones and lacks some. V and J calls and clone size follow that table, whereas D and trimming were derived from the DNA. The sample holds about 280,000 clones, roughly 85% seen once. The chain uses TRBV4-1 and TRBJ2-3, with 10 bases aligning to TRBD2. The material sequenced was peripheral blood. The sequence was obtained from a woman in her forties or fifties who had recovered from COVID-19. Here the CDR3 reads CASSPTSGSTDTQYF. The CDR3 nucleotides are TGCGCCAGCAGCCCGACTAGCGGGAGCACAGATACGCAGTATTTT.